This TCR beta chain derives from a study of blood T cell repertoires in COVID-19. Study summary: Donors in the United States, Italy and Spain gave samples during acute or convalescent COVID-19.

The germline V gene encodes CDR1 MNHEY and CDR2 SMNVEV (reference sequence). V lost 0 bases and J lost 0; bases outside the gene matches: 17. The CDR3 is 22 amino acids. How the authors handled the data: Reference gene primers were amplified, and this amplification served to estimate nucleated cell counts. Produced via immunoSEQ multiplex PCR; TCRdb's table is partial and in-frame only. V, J and clone size reflect that table, while D and trimming were determined from the DNA. Of under 250,000 clones listed, approximately 86% were seen once; the top ten hold around 1.5%. The sample consisted of peripheral blood. The J gene is TRBJ2-3, the V gene TRBV27; TRBD2 matches at 11 bases. The TCR originated in an older woman who had recovered from COVID-19. The chain's CDR3 is CASSLSPISGGGLVSSTDTQYF. The CDR3 DNA reads as TGTGCCAGCAGTTTATCGCCAATTAGCGGGGGGGGCCTAGTCAGTAGCACAGATACGCAGTATTTT.